What follows are 2 T cell receptor beta chains derived from one specimen sequenced in a study of cytomegalovirus exposure and HLA in healthy donors. Measured with immunoSEQ multiplex PCR; TCRdb has only the in-frame clones, and not every one. There are around 140,000 clones in the sample; around 93% occur only once, and approximately 1.8% lies in the top ten. Sequenced sample: PBMCs. Receptor source: a man in his late teens or twenties in good health and CMV-seropositive.

The gene calls are TRBV5-1 and TRBJ1-1; 8 nucleotides agree with TRBD1. The length of the CDR3 is 13 residues. Trimming cost V 5 bases and J 9 bases; bases outside gene matches: 9. Germline assignment: CDR1 SGHRS and CDR2 YFSETQ. CDR3 region: CASSPGQGDKAFF. The CDR3, as DNA: TGCGCCAGCAGTCCCGGACAGGGCGATAAAGCTTTCTTT. The complete variable domain, with remaining parts taken from reference TRBV5-1 and TRBJ1-1, reads KAGVTQTPRYLIKTRGQQVTLSCSPISGHRSVSWYQQTPGQGLQFLFEYFSETQRNKGNFPGRFSGRQFSNSRSEMNVSTLELGDSALYLCASSPGQGDKAFFGQGTRLTVV.

V gene TRBV2 combines with J gene TRBJ2-5; D is unresolved. V was clipped by 3 bases and J by 2 bases, with 7 bases between them. CDR1 is SNHLY, CDR2 FYNNEI, per germline. This CDR3 is built from 13 residues. The CDR3 nucleotides read TGTGCCAGCAGTGATTTGGCTCAAGAGACCCAGTACTTC. Translating it yields CASSDLAQETQYF.